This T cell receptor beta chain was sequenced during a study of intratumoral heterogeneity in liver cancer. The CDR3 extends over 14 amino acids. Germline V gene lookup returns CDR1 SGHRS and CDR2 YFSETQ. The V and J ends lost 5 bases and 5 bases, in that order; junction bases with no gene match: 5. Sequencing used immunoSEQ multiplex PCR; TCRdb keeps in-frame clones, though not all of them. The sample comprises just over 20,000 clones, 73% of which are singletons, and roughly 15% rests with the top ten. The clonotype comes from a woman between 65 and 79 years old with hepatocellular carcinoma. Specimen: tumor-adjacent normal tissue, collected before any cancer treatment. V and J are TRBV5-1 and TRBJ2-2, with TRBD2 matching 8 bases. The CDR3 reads CASRPGGATGELFF. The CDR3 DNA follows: TGCGCCAGCAGGCCCGGGGGGGCGACCGGGGAGCTGTTTTTT.